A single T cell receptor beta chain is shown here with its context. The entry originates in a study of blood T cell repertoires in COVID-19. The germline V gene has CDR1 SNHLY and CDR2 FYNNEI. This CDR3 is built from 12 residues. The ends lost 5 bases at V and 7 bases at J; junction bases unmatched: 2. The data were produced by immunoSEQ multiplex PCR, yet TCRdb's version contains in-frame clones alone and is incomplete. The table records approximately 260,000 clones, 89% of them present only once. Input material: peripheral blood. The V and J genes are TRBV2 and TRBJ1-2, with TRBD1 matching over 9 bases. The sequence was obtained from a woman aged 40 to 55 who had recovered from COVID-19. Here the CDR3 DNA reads TGTGCCAGCAGTAGACAGGGGGGTGGCTACACCTTC. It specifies CASSRQGGGYTF.